The T cell receptor beta chain under discussion was sequenced for a study of memory CD4+ T cells and cytomegalovirus serostatus. Overall study: Of the healthy Belgian adults, under 10 were CMV seropositive and approximately 25 seronegative.

The sort gate was single viable CD3+CD4+CD8-CD45RO+ cells for memory CD4+ T cells. Serostatus was set by detecting CMV pp150, pp28, p38, p52 IgG. Positive selection with CD4 microbeads enriched total CD4+ T cells. V lost 6 bases to trimming and J lost 3 bases; unmatched junction nucleotides: 7. The length of the CDR3 is 16 residues. CDR1 MDHEN and CDR2 SYDVKM come from the germline V gene. This clone was seen more than once but under ten times. Its antigen is as yet unknown. Study observations and caveats: Suggested: most of the CMV-linked TCR signature lies in CD4+ memory cells.

Produced via immunoSEQ multiplex PCR; TCRdb's table is partial and in-frame only. Here the sample spans about 58,000 clones, around 82% being singletons. The sample comprised memory CD4+ T cells from blood. The chain couples TRBV28 to TRBJ2-1, with TRBD2 matching 11 bases. This clonotype was obtained from an adult in good health and CMV-seronegative. Some clones in this sample may be carry-over from other donors' samples. The CDR3 sequence: CASRPHSGRGYNEQFF. The CDR3 DNA sequence: TGTGCCAGCAGACCTCATAGCGGGAGGGGCTACAATGAGCAGTTCTTC. Combining the CDR3 with reference TRBV28 and TRBJ2-1 gives the whole variable domain DVKVTQSSRYLVKRTGEKVFLECVQDMDHENMFWYRQDPGLGLRLIYFSYDVKMKEKGDIPEGYSVSREKKERFSLILESASTNQTSMYLCASRPHSGRGYNEQFFGPGTRLTVL.